A selection of T cell receptor beta chains follows, all from one sample in a study of blood T cells in healthy people across ages. TCRdb independently ran MiXCR on the 5' RACE reads; one entry per CDR3 protein. The profile shows roughly 800,000 distinct CDR3 sequences, roughly 34% of them singletons. Sequenced: blood. These TCRs come from a man younger than 35 in good health. Both conserved end residues are part of each CDR3. Each record gives: J gene, D gene, V gene, clone size, CDR3 DNA, CDR3 protein. D genes are given only for firm matches. A clone size is listed for some rows: how often the clone was seen (once, few, many), or a class if it is expanded.

TRBJ2-1	.	TRBV4-1	many	TGCGCCAGCAGCCAAGGATTTATGATAACGAGCTCCTACAATGAGCAGTTCTTC	CASSQGFMITSSYNEQFF
TRBJ2-1	.	TRBV28	few	TGTGCCAGCAGTTTACGGGGGGCGAATGAATATGAGCAGTTCTTC	CASSLRGANEYEQFF
TRBJ2-4	.	TRBV20-1	many	TGCAGTGCGCCCACGTCAGGGGGGCTCAGGCGAAACATTCAGTACTTC	CSAPTSGGLRRNIQYF
TRBJ1-5	.	TRBV12-3/TRBV12-4	few	TGTGCCAGCAGTGATGGGGCAGGCAACAATCAGCCCCAGCATTTT	CASSDGAGNNQPQHF
TRBJ2-3	TRBD2	TRBV5-1	few	TGCGCCAGCATCCCCGGGGGGGCGTTGACAGATACGCAGTATTTT	CASIPGGALTDTQYF
TRBJ2-1	.	TRBV20-1	.	TGCAGTGCTAGAGATTCCGCGGGGCGCCGTTCCTACAATGAGCAGTTCTTC	CSARDSAGRRSYNEQFF
TRBJ2-3	.	TRBV6-7	.	TGTGCCAGCATCAACGAGGGGGATACGCAGTATTTT	CASINEGDTQYF
TRBJ1-2	TRBD1	TRBV6-6	few	TGTGCCAGCAGTCGTCACCGGGACAGCCATTATGGCTACACCTTC	CASSRHRDSHYGYTF
TRBJ1-1	.	TRBV20-1	.	TGCAGTGCTAGACCTTCGGGACTCGTAAACACTGGAGCTTTCTTT	CSARPSGLVNTGAFF
TRBJ1-2	TRBD1	TRBV5-4	.	TGTGCCAGCAGCTTTGGCGGGACAGGGGGCAACTATGGCTACACCTTC	CASSFGGTGGNYGYTF